The TCR beta chain under discussion was sequenced for a study of siplizumab effects on memory and regulatory T cells. Of note for this clone: Its antigen remains unidentified.

Sequenced by immunoSEQ multiplex PCR; TCRdb stores in-frame clones only, minus some. The sample holds more than 85,000 clones, around 92% seen once. V was clipped by 8 bases and J by 0 bases, with 10 bases between them. The CDR3 extends over 13 amino acids. The germline V gene has CDR1 LGHNA and CDR2 YNFKEQ. Study results and caveats: The alloreactive clones that mapped to unstimulated subsets made up only a minor fraction. In the presence of siplizumab, alloreactive sequences traceable to unstimulated CD4+ memory cells were significantly reduced.

The receptor was isolated from a human donor in good health. The material sequenced was Tregs sorted from blood. The J gene is TRBJ2-5, the V gene TRBV4-2; possibly TRBD1 for D (6 bases). For the CDR3, the DNA is TGTGCCAGCGCCAGGGGTGACCAAGAGACCCAGTACTTC. It encodes CASARGDQETQYF.